What follows are 27 T cell receptor beta chains derived from one specimen sequenced in a study of T cells in Graves' hyperthyroidism and ophthalmopathy. Amplified TCR beta CDR3 regions came from RNA transcripts. HTBI primers drove first-round RT-PCR of the TCR CDR3. TCRdb called the multiplex PCR reads again in MiXCR, with one record for every CDR3 protein. The table includes 330,000 or so distinct CDR3 sequences, roughly a fifth detected once. The sample taken for sequencing was blood. The receptors here all came from a man in his fifties or sixties with Graves' ophthalmopathy.

The chain combines TRBV19 with TRBJ2-3; the D is unclear. Germline V gene lookup returns CDR1 LNHDA and CDR2 SQIVND (reference sequence). The CDR3 has 14 amino acids. V lost 3 bases to trimming and J lost 3 bases, with 10 bases between them. The CDR3 loop is CASSISSGTDTQYF. The CDR3 nucleotides are TGTGCCAGTAGTATCTCATCCGGGACAGATACGCAGTATTTT.

The V call is TRBV2, the J call TRBJ2-7, with TRBD2 matching 11 bases. Trimming cost V 6 bases and J 2 bases; bases outside gene matches: 9. The V gene's germline CDR1 is SNHLY and CDR2 FYNNEI. This CDR3 contains 16 residues. This CDR3 is CASSPSSGRAPYEQYF. CDR3 sequence (DNA): TGTGCCAGCAGCCCAAGTAGCGGGAGGGCCCCCTACGAGCAGTACTTC.

This clonotype has a handful of counts. The chain recombines TRBV2 with TRBJ1-6, with D unclear. This CDR3 region has 15 residues. Trimming cost V 6 bases and J 1 base, with 10 bases left between them. Looked up from germline, CDR1 is SNHLY and CDR2 is FYNNEI. In DNA form, the CDR3 reads TGTGCCAGCAGGGACCGGGGTTCCTATAATTCACCCCTCCACTTT. Its translation is CASRDRGSYNSPLHF. Together with reference TRBV2 and TRBJ1-6, the CDR3 gives the full variable domain: EPEVTQTPSHQVTQMGQEVILRCVPISNHLYFYWYRQILGQKVEFLVSFYNNEISEKSEIFDDQFSVERPDGSNFTLKIRSTKLEDSAMYFCASRDRGSYNSPLHFGNGTRLTVT.

This clonotype has just a few counts. The chain uses TRBV30 and TRBJ1-1, with D possibly TRBD1 on 5 matching bases. The ends were cut back, 0 bases at V and 2 bases at J, with 10 bases in the middle. Germline CDR1 is GTSNPN and CDR2 is SVGIG (reference sequence). The CDR3 loop spans 14 amino acids. For the CDR3, the DNA is TGTGCCTGGAGTGTGAGGGGAATAAACACTGAAGCTTTCTTT. Amino acid sequence: CAWSVRGINTEAFF.

The sample holds a few counts of this clonotype. The rearrangement joins TRBV5-1 to TRBJ2-7; D unclear. This CDR3 has 16 amino acids. V was trimmed by 0 bases and J by 7 bases, leaving 20 bases between them. Germline lookup yields CDR1 SGHRS and CDR2 YFSETQ. The CDR3 DNA follows: TGCGCCAGCAGCTTGGGGGAATTACAGAAAGGACGGGAGCAGTACTTC. It is translated as CASSLGELQKGREQYF.

This clonotype came up many times. The V and J genes are TRBV28 and TRBJ1-2; 12 nucleotides agree with TRBD1. The germline CDR1 and CDR2 sequences are MDHEN and SYDVKM. Trimming took 11 bases from V and 7 from J; bases not matched to a gene: 11. The CDR3 consists of 14 residues. The CDR3 protein is CACHPGTGGPGYTF. The CDR3 nucleotides read TGTGCCTGCCACCCCGGGACAGGGGGCCCTGGCTACACCTTC.

The chain recombines TRBV20-1 with TRBJ2-5; a weak D match, TRBD1 (6 bases). Trimming took 5 bases from V and 4 from J, leaving 17 bases between them. The germline V gene encodes CDR1 DFQATT and CDR2 SNEGSKA (reference sequence). The CDR3 is made up of 14 amino acids. In DNA form, the CDR3 reads TGCAGTGCTTTAACCCAGGGGAAAGGAGAGACCCAGTACTTC. Protein sequence: CSALTQGKGETQYF.

This clonotype was picked up a small number of times. This chain connects TRBV5-1 to TRBJ2-5, with 11 bases that match TRBD1. This CDR3 comprises 15 residues. The J segment lost 4 bases and the V segment lost 4 bases, leaving 6 bases of the junction unmatched. Germline V gene data show CDR1 as SGHRS and CDR2 as YFSETQ. The CDR3 DNA reads TGCGCCAGCAGCACCTGGACAGGGGGCACAGAGACCCAGTACTTC. This gives the protein CASSTWTGGTETQYF.

Only a few counts were recorded for this clonotype. The chain uses TRBV4-2 and TRBJ2-7, with D possibly being TRBD2 (5 bases). This CDR3 has 18 residues. Trimming stripped 2 bases from V and 2 bases from J, with 22 bases between. CDR1 is LGHNA, CDR2 YNFKEQ, per germline. The CDR3 loop reads CASSQYTTLPGSPYEQYF. CDR3 in DNA: TGTGCCAGCAGCCAATACACCACCCTACCGGGGAGCCCCTACGAGCAGTACTTC.

The rearrangement joins TRBV5-5 to TRBJ1-1; TRBD1 agrees at 8 bases. The length of the CDR3 is 14 residues. Germline lookup yields CDR1 SGHKS and CDR2 YYEKEE (reference sequence). V lost 4 bases to trimming and J lost 4 bases; unmatched junction nucleotides: 6. The DNA of the CDR3 is TGTGCCAGCAGCCGACAGGGGTTGGGCACTGAAGCTTTCTTT. This sequence encodes CASSRQGLGTEAFF.

This clonotype was recorded a few times. The chain uses TRBV6-1 and TRBJ2-4; the D gene could be TRBD1 or TRBD2 (6 bases each). Looked up from germline, CDR1 is MNHNS and CDR2 is SASEGT. The CDR3 sequence is 15 residues long. Trimming left V 2 bases short and J 9 bases short, with 17 bases between. Here the CDR3 DNA reads TGTGCCAGCAGTGAAAGGGGGGACTCGGGGACCATTCAGTACTTC. Its protein product is CASSERGDSGTIQYF.

The CDR3 coding sequence is TGTGCCAGCAGCACATCTAGCGAAACAGATACGCAGTATTTT. This gives the protein CASSTSSETDTQYF. This sequence joins TRBV9 and TRBJ2-3; tentatively, D is TRBD2 (6 bases). V gave up 4 bases and J gave up 3 bases, with 12 bases separating them. The CDR3 sequence is 14 residues long. Per the germline V gene, CDR1 is SGDLS and CDR2 is YYNGEE.

This chain joins TRBV28 and TRBJ2-2, with 9 bases identical to TRBD1. CDR3 length equals 15 residues. The ends lost 5 bases at V and 7 bases at J; junction bases unmatched: 8. CDR1 MDHEN and CDR2 SYDVKM come from the germline V gene. The CDR3 reads CASSPGGTGSGELFF. The CDR3 DNA is TGTGCCAGCAGTCCAGGCGGGACAGGGAGCGGGGAGCTGTTTTTT.

This sequence joins TRBV10-3 and TRBJ1-2, with a possible D match to TRBD1 (5 bases). Trimming pared 5 bases from V and 5 bases from J, leaving 18 bases between. Per germline, CDR1 ENHRY and CDR2 SYGVKD. The CDR3 runs to 15 residues. CDR3 bases: TGTGCCATCAGTCTTTCAGGGAAGGGCGAATATGGCTACACCTTC. Translated: CAISLSGKGEYGYTF.

There are many counts of this clonotype. The chain uses TRBV20-1 and TRBJ2-5, with a weak D call TRBD2 (6 bases). CDR3 size: 17 residues. Trimming took off 6 bases at V and 0 bases at J, with 23 bases between the two ends. Per the germline V gene, CDR1 is DFQATT and CDR2 is SNEGSKA (reference sequence). CDR3 protein: CSAHPPGLAPYQETQYF. Here the CDR3 DNA reads TGCAGTGCACACCCCCCGGGGCTAGCGCCGTACCAAGAGACCCAGTACTTC.

This clonotype has at least ten counts. V usage is TRBV28 and J usage is TRBJ2-7; 9 positions agree with TRBD2. This CDR3 has 16 residues. In germline, CDR1 is MDHEN, CDR2 SYDVKM. Losses at the gene ends were 6 bases for V and 1 base for J; bases not matched to a gene: 10. The CDR3 DNA reads as TGTGCCAGCAGCTATCCCAATAGCGGGGGATCCTACGAGCAGTACTTC. This gives the protein CASSYPNSGGSYEQYF.

In this sample, this clonotype turned up a few times. The rearrangement uses TRBV6-5 and TRBJ2-5; D is ambiguous. The CDR3 length is 14 residues. V was shortened by 0 bases and J by 4 bases, with 9 bases between the two germline ends. CDR1 is MNHEY, CDR2 SVGAGI, per germline. CDR3 amino acids: CASSYSSRTETQYF. The CDR3 region has the DNA TGTGCCAGCAGTTACTCGTCTAGAACAGAGACCCAGTACTTC.

This clonotype occurred many times. The V and J genes are TRBV27 and TRBJ2-7; 11 bases fit TRBD1. Germline trimming cut 4 bases from V and 5 bases from J; bases unmatched to any gene: 1. The CDR3 spans 13 residues. Germline V gives CDR1 MNHEY, CDR2 SMNVEV (reference sequence). The CDR3 DNA sequence: TGTGCCAGCAGTTGGACAGGGGGCCACGAGCAGTACTTC. This codes for CASSWTGGHEQYF.

This clonotype was detected many times. The chain carries TRBV5-1 and TRBJ1-1; a weak D match, TRBD1 (5 bases). The CDR3 has 14 residues. Germline CDR1 SGHRS, CDR2 YFSETQ. Trimming removed 3 bases at V and 6 bases at J, with 15 bases between. CDR3 DNA: TGCGCCAGCAGCTCAGGAAGGGGACGGGCTGAAGCTTTCTTT. Its protein is CASSSGRGRAEAFF.

This clonotype was seen repeatedly, ten times or more. The rearrangement joins TRBV2 to TRBJ1-1; the match to TRBD1 covers 10 bases. V trimming: 6 bases; J trimming: 10 bases; junction bases outside the gene matches: 5. The CDR3 is 12 amino acids. Germline CDR1 and CDR2: SNHLY and FYNNEI. CDR3 amino acids: CASRRDRGPAFF. CDR3 DNA: TGTGCCAGCAGAAGAGACAGGGGGCCAGCTTTCTTT.

This clonotype was counted once. The CDR3 is CASRADGKFNQPQHF. Written as DNA, the CDR3 is TGTGCCAGCAGGGCTGACGGAAAATTCAATCAGCCCCAGCATTTT. This chain links TRBV6-4 with TRBJ1-5; D not resolved. CDR3 size: 15 residues. The V and J ends lost 6 bases and 3 bases respectively, with 15 bases between them. Germline CDR1 MRHNA, CDR2 SNTAGT.

This clonotype was counted between two and nine times. The chain has TRBV4-2 and TRBJ1-3; D is unclear. V dropped 3 bases and J dropped 3 bases, with 12 bases sitting between them. This CDR3 has 15 residues. Germline CDR1 LGHNA, CDR2 YNFKEQ. The CDR3 nucleotides read TGTGCCAGCAGCCAGCGAGGGATGGATGGAAACACCATATATTTT. Its translation is CASSQRGMDGNTIYF.

This clonotype was seen more than once but under ten times. The chain links TRBV3-1 to TRBJ2-1, with 8 bases identical to TRBD2. The trim removed 0 bases at V and 4 bases at J, leaving 11 bases unmatched. Germline loops: CDR1 LGHDT, CDR2 YNNKEL (reference sequence). This CDR3 is 18 amino acids long. As DNA, the CDR3 is TGTGCCAGCAGCCAAGATTTGCAAGGGACTAGGAGGTACAATGAGCAGTTCTTC. Protein product: CASSQDLQGTRRYNEQFF.

This clonotype was recorded at least ten times. This chain connects TRBV28 to TRBJ1-6; no definite D call. Germline V gene lookup returns CDR1 MDHEN and CDR2 SYDVKM. The V end was cut by 6 bases, the J end by 10 bases, with 19 bases between. The CDR3 length is 15 residues. CDR3 DNA: TGTGCCAGCAGCCCACCCATCGGGGATGGGTCACCCCTCCACTTT. This translates into CASSPPIGDGSPLHF.

This chain joins TRBV2 and TRBJ2-1, with TRBD2 matching over 9 bases. Germline assignment: CDR1 SNHLY and CDR2 FYNNEI. The trim removed 5 bases at V and 1 base at J, leaving 6 bases unmatched. The CDR3 extends over 16 amino acids. As DNA, the CDR3 is TGTGCCAGCAGTTCTGGACTAGCGTCATCCTACAATGAGCAGTTCTTC. As protein: CASSSGLASSYNEQFF.

The chain carries TRBV20-1 and TRBJ2-7; TRBD2 might be the D (5 bases). The germline V gene encodes CDR1 DFQATT and CDR2 SNEGSKA (reference sequence). The CDR3 covers 14 residues. The V gene lost 1 base and the J gene lost 0 bases, with 10 bases spanning the gap. The CDR3 loop is CSARGPLDSYEQYF. CDR3 nucleotides: TGCAGTGCTAGAGGGCCACTAGACTCCTACGAGCAGTACTTC.

There are a few counts of this clonotype. This CDR3 reads CASSLFPTPSGLFHEQYF. Here the CDR3 DNA reads TGTGCCAGCAGTTTATTCCCTACGCCTAGCGGACTCTTCCACGAGCAGTACTTC. The chain employs TRBV27 and TRBJ2-7; 7 bases are shared with TRBD2. V was clipped by 1 base and J by 5 bases; unmatched bases: 17. Germline V gene data show CDR1 as MNHEY and CDR2 as SMNVEV (reference sequence). The CDR3 is 18 residues long.